This is a list of T cell receptor beta chains from one sample in a study of OX40 agonist ivuxolimab in advanced cancers. TCRdb keeps only in-frame clones here, not all; method: immunoSEQ multiplex PCR. Here the sample spans about 18,000 clones, about 70% being singletons. The material was CD4+ or CD8+ T cells sorted from blood, obtained in a trial of the OX40 agonist ivuxolimab. The receptors derive from an adult with an advanced solid tumor such as melanoma, head and neck, liver or kidney cancer. Both conserved end residues are part of each CDR3. A D gene is named only where the DNA matches it firmly. Clone size is not always given. Where it is, it says once, few, many or a class for expanded clones.

D	size	V	J	DNA	CDR3
NA	NA	TRBV5-5	TRBJ2-1	TGTGCCAGCAGCCGACCCGGGACGACCTCCTACAATGAGCAGTTCTTC	CASSRPGTTSYNEQFF
TRBD1	NA	TRBV2	TRBJ1-1	TGTGCCAGCACCTATCCCCCCTCCAGGGGGCCTACTGAAGCTTTCTTT	CASTYPPSRGPTEAFF
NA	NA	TRBV5-1	TRBJ2-1	TGCGCCAGCAGCTTGGCCACCTTACCCAATGAGCAGTTCTTC	CASSLATLPNEQFF
TRBD1	medium-sized	TRBV5-4	TRBJ1-1	TGTGCCAGCAGCTCCGGGACAGGGGGCACTGAAGCTTTCTTT	CASSSGTGGTEAFF
NA	NA	TRBV27	TRBJ1-1	TGTGCCAGCAGTTCCCCAGGGCGTGCCACTGAAGCTTTCTTT	CASSSPGRATEAFF
TRBD2	NA	TRBV27	TRBJ2-5	TGTGCCAGCAGTTTATCGGGGAGGGGTGAGACCCAGTACTTC	CASSLSGRGETQYF
TRBD2	few	TRBV28	TRBJ2-1	TGTGCCAGCAGTTTAGTGGCTAGCGGGATGGACAATGAGCAGTTCTTC	CASSLVASGMDNEQFF
NA	NA	TRBV12-5	TRBJ2-2	TGTGCTAGTGGTTTGGTGGGGGTGGACACCGGGGAGCTGTTTTTT	CASGLVGVDTGELFF
NA	NA	TRBV6-6	TRBJ2-2	TGTGCCAGCAGTTCCGCGACAGGCACCGGGGAGCTGTTTTTT	CASSSATGTGELFF
NA	NA	TRBV7-9	TRBJ2-7	TGTGCCAGCAGCCCCTCGGCGGGCCTCTCCTACGAGCAGTACTTC	CASSPSAGLSYEQYF
NA	NA	TRBV7-8	TRBJ2-7	TGTGCCAGCACCTTAGGGGGGCACGAGCAGTACTTC	CASTLGGHEQYF
TRBD2	NA	TRBV28	TRBJ2-1	TGTGCCAGCAGTTTACTAGCGGGGGCTAATGAGCAGTTCTTC	CASSLLAGANEQFF
NA	once	TRBV11-3	TRBJ2-1	TGTGCCAGCAGTACAACAGGAGCCGCCTACAATGAGCAGTTCTTC	CASSTTGAAYNEQFF
NA	NA	TRBV5-6	TRBJ2-1	TGTGCCAGCAGCTGGGAGCTTGAGGGGTACAATGAGCAGTTCTTC	CASSWELEGYNEQFF
TRBD1	NA	TRBV28	TRBJ2-7	TGTGCCACCTCCCTACGGGACAGGTCCTACGAGCAGTACTTC	CATSLRDRSYEQYF
TRBD2	once	TRBV5-4	TRBJ2-7	TGTGTATCGTCTAGCGGGCCCTACGAGCAGTACTTC	CVSSSGPYEQYF
NA	NA	TRBV6-1	TRBJ2-7	TGTGCCAGCAGTGTGTTAGGGGTGGAGCAGTACTTC	CASSVLGVEQYF
NA	NA	TRBV27	TRBJ1-1	TGTGCCAGCAGTTTATCGTCGGCCACTGAAGCTTTCTTT	CASSLSSATEAFF
TRBD1	few	TRBV5-6	TRBJ2-4	TGTGCCAGCAGCTCAACCGGGACAGGGGGCGCGGGGAACATTCAGTACTTC	CASSSTGTGGAGNIQYF
NA	NA	TRBV19	TRBJ2-7	TGTGCCAGTAGTATCCAGGACAGTGCCTACGAGCAGTACTTC	CASSIQDSAYEQYF
TRBD1	NA	TRBV27	TRBJ1-1	TGTGCCAGCATGGATGGACAGGGGGAAGTTAACACTGAAGCTTTCTTT	CASMDGQGEVNTEAFF
NA	NA	TRBV6-6	TRBJ1-2	TGTGCCAGCAGTTACGACGCTACTAACTATGGCTACACCTTC	CASSYDATNYGYTF
NA	few	TRBV6-5	TRBJ2-6	TGTGCCAGCAGCCCGGCGGGTGGGGCCAACGTCCTGACTTTC	CASSPAGGANVLTF
TRBD2	NA	TRBV27	TRBJ2-3	TGTGCCAGCAGTCCACCCCCCCCACTAGCGGGAGGGCCAGATACGCAGTATTTT	CASSPPPPLAGGPDTQYF
NA	NA	TRBV11-2	TRBJ1-1	TGTGCCAGCAGCTTAGTAGGGCCGCTAGCTTTCTTT	CASSLVGPLAFF
NA	medium-sized	TRBV28	TRBJ2-1	TGTGCCAGCCAGCCCCATCCCTTATACAATGAGCAGTTCTTC	CASQPHPLYNEQFF
NA	NA	TRBV27	TRBJ2-7	TGTGCCAGCAGTTTAAGGGGATCCGCCTACGAGCAGTACTTC	CASSLRGSAYEQYF
TRBD1	large	TRBV7-9	TRBJ2-1	TGTGCCAGCAGCCCCCGGACAGGGGAGTCCTACAATGAGCAGTTCTTC	CASSPRTGESYNEQFF
NA	NA	TRBV5-4	TRBJ1-3	TGTGCCAGCAGCTTGGCTGGGGACCACTCTGGAAACACCATATATTTT	CASSLAGDHSGNTIYF
NA	NA	TRBV9	TRBJ1-3	TGTGCCAGCAGCGTAGCCGGGGGATCTGCTGGAAACACCATATATTTT	CASSVAGGSAGNTIYF
NA	NA	TRBV28	TRBJ2-1	TGTGCCAGCGGGGACCCAGGGGGGGTTAGCTCCTACAATGAGCAGTTCTTC	CASGDPGGVSSYNEQFF
TRBD2	few	TRBV6-8	TRBJ2-7	TGTGCCAGCAGCCTTGGACTAGCGGGAGGTAGCTCCTACGAGCAGTACTTC	CASSLGLAGGSSYEQYF
NA	NA	TRBV6-5	TRBJ1-5	TGCTCGGCGGGGAATCAGCCCCAGCATTTT	CSAGNQPQHF
NA	NA	TRBV5-1	TRBJ2-7	TGCGCCAGCAGCTTGGACCGTGGTCCGAACTACGAGCAGTACTTC	CASSLDRGPNYEQYF
NA	NA	TRBV5-5	TRBJ2-1	TGTGCCAGCAGCCAAGCCCGGGGCCCTCCCGCCTACAATGAGCAGTTCTTC	CASSQARGPPAYNEQFF
NA	NA	TRBV5-3	TRBJ2-1	TGTGCCAGAAGGGTCGGGGATGAGCAGTTCTTC	CARRVGDEQFF
TRBD2	NA	TRBV13	TRBJ2-2	TGTGCCAGCAGCCTAACTAGCGGGAGAACCGGGGAGCTGTTTTTT	CASSLTSGRTGELFF
TRBD2	few	TRBV2	TRBJ2-7	TGTGCCAGCAGACTAGCGGGGGGAACCTACGAGCAGTACTTC	CASRLAGGTYEQYF
NA	few	TRBV5-4	TRBJ1-3	TGTGCCAGCAGCTTGGCCGGAAACACCATATATTTT	CASSLAGNTIYF
NA	NA	TRBV5-8	TRBJ2-1	TGTGCCAGCAGCTTAATCCCTGAGCAGTTCTTC	CASSLIPEQFF
TRBD1	NA	TRBV28	TRBJ1-1	TGTGCCAGCAGGGGGGGACAGCTGAACACTGAAGCTTTCTTT	CASRGGQLNTEAFF
TRBD1	NA	TRBV11-3	TRBJ2-7	TGTGCCAGCAGATCAGGGGGACAGAAAATAACAAAGAAACACGAGCAGTACTTC	CASRSGGQKITKKHEQYF
NA	NA	TRBV10-2	TRBJ1-4	TGCGCCAGCAGTGAAGAGAATGAAAAACTGTTTTTT	CASSEENEKLFF